Listed here are 2 T cell receptor beta chains from one sample, sequenced in a study of blood T cell repertoires in COVID-19. Sequenced by immunoSEQ multiplex PCR; TCRdb stores in-frame clones only, minus some. The sample contains roughly 300,000 clones, more than 75% of which appear only once. The sequenced sample was PBMCs or T cells enriched from blood (not recorded which). The source of these receptors is a woman between 18 and 29 years old who had recovered from COVID-19.

The gene calls are TRBV5-4 and TRBJ2-1, with 12 nucleotides matching TRBD2. The germline CDR1 and CDR2 sequences are SGHNT and YYREEE (reference sequence). After removal of 0 bases from V and 8 bases from J, the junction contained 3 bases not matched to a gene. The CDR3 is 15 residues long. The CDR3 bases are TGTGCCAGCAGCTTGGAGACTAGCGGGAGCTATGAGCAGTTCTTC. Protein sequence: CASSLETSGSYEQFF.

This clone was counted between two and nine times. The chain has TRBV27 and TRBJ1-5; tentative D call: TRBD1 (6 bases). CDR1 is MNHEY, CDR2 SMNVEV, per germline (reference sequence). The CDR3 has 13 amino acids. V lost 6 bases, J lost 7 bases, and 13 bases lay in between. This chain's CDR3 is CASSTGSGQPQHF. The CDR3, as DNA: TGTGCCAGCAGCACAGGGAGCGGCCAGCCCCAGCATTTT.